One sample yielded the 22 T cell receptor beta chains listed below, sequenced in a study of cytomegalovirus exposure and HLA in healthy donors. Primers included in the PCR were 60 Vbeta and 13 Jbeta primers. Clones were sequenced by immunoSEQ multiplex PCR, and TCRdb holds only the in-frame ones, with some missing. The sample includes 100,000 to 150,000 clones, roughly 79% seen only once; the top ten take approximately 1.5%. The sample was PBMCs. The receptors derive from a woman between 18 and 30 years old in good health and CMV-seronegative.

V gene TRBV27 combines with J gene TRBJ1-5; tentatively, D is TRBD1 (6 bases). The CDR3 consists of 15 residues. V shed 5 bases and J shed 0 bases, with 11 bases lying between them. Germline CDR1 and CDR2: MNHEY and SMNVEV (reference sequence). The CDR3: CASSGTGRSNQPQHF. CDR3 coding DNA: TGTGCCAGCAGTGGTACAGGGCGTAGCAATCAGCCCCAGCATTTT.

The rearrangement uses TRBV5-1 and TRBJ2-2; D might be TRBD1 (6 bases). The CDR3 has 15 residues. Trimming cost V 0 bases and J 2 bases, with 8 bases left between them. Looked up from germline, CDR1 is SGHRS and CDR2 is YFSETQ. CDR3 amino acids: CASSLGGQNTGELFF. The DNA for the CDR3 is TGCGCCAGCAGCTTGGGGGGACAAAACACCGGGGAGCTGTTTTTT. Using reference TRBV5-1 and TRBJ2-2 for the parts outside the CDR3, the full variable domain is KAGVTQTPRYLIKTRGQQVTLSCSPISGHRSVSWYQQTPGQGLQFLFEYFSETQRNKGNFPGRFSGRQFSNSRSEMNVSTLELGDSALYLCASSLGGQNTGELFFGEGSRLTVL.

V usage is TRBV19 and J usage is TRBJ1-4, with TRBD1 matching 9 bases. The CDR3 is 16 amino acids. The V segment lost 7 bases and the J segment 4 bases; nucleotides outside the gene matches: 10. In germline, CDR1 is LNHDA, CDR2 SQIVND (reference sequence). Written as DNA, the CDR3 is TGTGCCAGTACCCGGGACAGGGAACTAGATAATGAAAAACTGTTTTTT. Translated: CASTRDRELDNEKLFF.

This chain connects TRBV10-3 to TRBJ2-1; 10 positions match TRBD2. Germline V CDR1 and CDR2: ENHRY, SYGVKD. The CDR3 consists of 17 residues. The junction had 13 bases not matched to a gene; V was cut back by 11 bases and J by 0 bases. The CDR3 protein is CAAFPGLALSSYNEQFF. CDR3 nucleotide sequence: TGTGCCGCTTTTCCGGGACTAGCGCTGAGCTCCTACAATGAGCAGTTCTTC.

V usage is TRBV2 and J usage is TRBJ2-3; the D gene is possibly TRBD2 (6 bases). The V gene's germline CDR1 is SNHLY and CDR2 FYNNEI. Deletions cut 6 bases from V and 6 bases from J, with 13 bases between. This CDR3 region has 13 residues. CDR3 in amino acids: CASRERDSDTQYF. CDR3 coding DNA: TGTGCCAGCAGGGAACGGGACTCGGATACGCAGTATTTT.

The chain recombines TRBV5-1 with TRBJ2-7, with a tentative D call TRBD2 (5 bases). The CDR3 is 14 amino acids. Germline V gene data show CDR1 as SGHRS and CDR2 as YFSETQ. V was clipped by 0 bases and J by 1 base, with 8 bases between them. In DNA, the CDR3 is TGCGCCAGCAGCTTGGCGACTACTTCCTACGAGCAGTACTTC. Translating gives CASSLATTSYEQYF. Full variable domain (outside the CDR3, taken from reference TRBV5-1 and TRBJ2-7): KAGVTQTPRYLIKTRGQQVTLSCSPISGHRSVSWYQQTPGQGLQFLFEYFSETQRNKGNFPGRFSGRQFSNSRSEMNVSTLELGDSALYLCASSLATTSYEQYFGPGTRLTVT.

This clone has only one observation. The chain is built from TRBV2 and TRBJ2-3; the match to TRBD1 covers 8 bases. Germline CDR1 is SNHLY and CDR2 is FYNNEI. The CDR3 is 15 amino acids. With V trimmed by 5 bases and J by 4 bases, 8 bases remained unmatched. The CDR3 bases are TGTGCCAGCAGTCCGTCCCAGGGGGCTGCAGATACGCAGTATTTT. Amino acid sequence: CASSPSQGAADTQYF.

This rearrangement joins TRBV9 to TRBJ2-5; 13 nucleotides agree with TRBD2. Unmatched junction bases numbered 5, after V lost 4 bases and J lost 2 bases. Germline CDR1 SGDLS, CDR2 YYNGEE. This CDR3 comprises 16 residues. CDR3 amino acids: CASSPGTSGTQETQYF. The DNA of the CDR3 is TGTGCCAGCAGCCCAGGGACTAGCGGGACACAAGAGACCCAGTACTTC.

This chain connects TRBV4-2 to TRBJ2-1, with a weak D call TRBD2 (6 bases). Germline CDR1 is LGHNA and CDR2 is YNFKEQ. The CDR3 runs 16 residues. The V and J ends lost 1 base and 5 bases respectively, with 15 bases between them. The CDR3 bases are TGTGCCAGCAGCCAAGCCTCAGGCGGGGCGGACAATGAGCAGTTCTTC. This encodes CASSQASGGADNEQFF.

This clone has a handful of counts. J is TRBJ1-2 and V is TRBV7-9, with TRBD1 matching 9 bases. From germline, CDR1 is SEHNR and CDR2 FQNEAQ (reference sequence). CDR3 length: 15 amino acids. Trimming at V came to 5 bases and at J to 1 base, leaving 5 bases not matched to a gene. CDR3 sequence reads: CASSTRDRDNYGYTF. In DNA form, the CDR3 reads TGTGCCAGCAGCACCCGGGACAGGGATAACTATGGCTACACCTTC.

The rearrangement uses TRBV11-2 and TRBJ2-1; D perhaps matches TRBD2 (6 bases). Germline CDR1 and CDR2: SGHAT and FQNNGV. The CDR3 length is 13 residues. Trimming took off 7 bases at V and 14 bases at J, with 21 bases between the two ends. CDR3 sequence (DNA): TGTGCCAGCACCAACAGTTGGACGGGAGAAGAGTTCTTC. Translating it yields CASTNSWTGEEFF.

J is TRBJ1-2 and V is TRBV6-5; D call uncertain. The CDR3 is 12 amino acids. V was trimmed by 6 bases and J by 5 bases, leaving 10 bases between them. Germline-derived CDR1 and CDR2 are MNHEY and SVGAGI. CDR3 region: CASRAGGYGYTF. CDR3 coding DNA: TGTGCCAGCAGGGCGGGAGGGTATGGCTACACCTTC.

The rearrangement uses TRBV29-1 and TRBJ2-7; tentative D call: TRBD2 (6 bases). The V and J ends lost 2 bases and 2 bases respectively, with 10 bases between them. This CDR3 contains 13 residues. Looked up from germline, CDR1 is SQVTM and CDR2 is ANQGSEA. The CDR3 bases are TGCAGCGTTGAACTAGCGAGAACCTACGAGCAGTACTTC. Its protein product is CSVELARTYEQYF.

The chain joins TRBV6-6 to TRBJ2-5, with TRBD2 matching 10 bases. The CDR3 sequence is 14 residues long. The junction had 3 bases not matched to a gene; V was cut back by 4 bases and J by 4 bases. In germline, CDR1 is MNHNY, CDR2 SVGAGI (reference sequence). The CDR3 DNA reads TGTGCCAGCAGTTCGATAGCGGGAGGAGAGACCCAGTACTTC. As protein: CASSSIAGGETQYF.

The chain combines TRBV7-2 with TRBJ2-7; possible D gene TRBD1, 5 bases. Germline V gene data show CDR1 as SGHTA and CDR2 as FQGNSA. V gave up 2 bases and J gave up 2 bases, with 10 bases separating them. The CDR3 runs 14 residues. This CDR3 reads CASSLYPGTYEQYF. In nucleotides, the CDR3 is TGTGCCAGCAGCTTATACCCAGGGACCTACGAGCAGTACTTC.

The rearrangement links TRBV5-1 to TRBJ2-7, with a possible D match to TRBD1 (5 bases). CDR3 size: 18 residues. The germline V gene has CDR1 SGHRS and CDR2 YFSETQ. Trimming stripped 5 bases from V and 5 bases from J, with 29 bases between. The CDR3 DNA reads TGCGCCAGCAGGCCTGTAGGGATAGACTCCCAGGGTACCCACGAGCAGTACTTC. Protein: CASRPVGIDSQGTHEQYF.

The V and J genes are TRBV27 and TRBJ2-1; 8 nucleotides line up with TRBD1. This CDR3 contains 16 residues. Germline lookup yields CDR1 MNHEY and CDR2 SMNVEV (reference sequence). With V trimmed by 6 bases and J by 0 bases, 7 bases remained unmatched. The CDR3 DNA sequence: TGTGCCAGCAGCCCACGGACAGGGAACTCCTACAATGAGCAGTTCTTC. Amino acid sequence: CASSPRTGNSYNEQFF.

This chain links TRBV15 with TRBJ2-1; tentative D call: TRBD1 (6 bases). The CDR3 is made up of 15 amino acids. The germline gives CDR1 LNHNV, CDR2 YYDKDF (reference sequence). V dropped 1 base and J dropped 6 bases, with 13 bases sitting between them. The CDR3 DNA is TGTGCCACCAGCAGAGTAGAGAACAGGGTCAATGAGCAGTTCTTC. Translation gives CATSRVENRVNEQFF.

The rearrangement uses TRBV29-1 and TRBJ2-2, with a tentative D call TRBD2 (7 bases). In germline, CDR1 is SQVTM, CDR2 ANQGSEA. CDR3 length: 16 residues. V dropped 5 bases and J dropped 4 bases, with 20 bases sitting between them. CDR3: CSVPPPGEGSTGELFF. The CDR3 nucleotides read TGCAGCGTTCCTCCGCCAGGGGAGGGGTCCACCGGGGAGCTGTTTTTT.

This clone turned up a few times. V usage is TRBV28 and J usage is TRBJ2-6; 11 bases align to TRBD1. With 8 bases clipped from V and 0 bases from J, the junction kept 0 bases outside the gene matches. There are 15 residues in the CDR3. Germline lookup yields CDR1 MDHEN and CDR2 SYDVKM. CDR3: CASGTGGSGANVLTF. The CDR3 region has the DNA TGTGCCAGCGGGACAGGGGGCTCTGGGGCCAACGTCCTGACTTTC.

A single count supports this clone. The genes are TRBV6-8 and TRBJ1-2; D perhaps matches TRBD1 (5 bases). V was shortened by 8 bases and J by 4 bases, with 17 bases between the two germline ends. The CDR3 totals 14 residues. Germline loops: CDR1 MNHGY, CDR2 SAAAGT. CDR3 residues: CASARSRDCYGYTF. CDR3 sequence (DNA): TGTGCCAGCGCCCGTTCCCGGGACTGCTATGGCTACACCTTC.

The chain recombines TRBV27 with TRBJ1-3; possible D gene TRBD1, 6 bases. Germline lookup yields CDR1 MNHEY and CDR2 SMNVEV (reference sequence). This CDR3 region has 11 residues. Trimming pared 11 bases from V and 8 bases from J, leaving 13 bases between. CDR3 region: CAAGGGDTIYF. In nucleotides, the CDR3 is TGTGCCGCGGGAGGGGGAGACACCATATATTTT.